The 10 T cell receptor beta chains in this list originate from one sample, sequenced in a study of cytomegalovirus exposure and HLA in healthy donors. 13 Jbeta primers and 60 Vbeta primers were used for the PCR. Here immunoSEQ multiplex PCR was the method, and the copy in TCRdb shows in-frame clones only, minus some. Altogether approximately 190,000 clones are present, about 84% being singletons, with the ten largest covering over 3.5%. The sample was PBMCs. The receptor source for this set is a man aged 45-65 years in good health and CMV-seronegative.

The genes are TRBV2 and TRBJ2-5; 7 bases fit TRBD2. Germline V gene lookup returns CDR1 SNHLY and CDR2 FYNNEI. This CDR3 is 13 amino acids long. The V gene end was trimmed by 5 bases and the J gene end by 1 base; junction bases not matched to a gene: 1. The CDR3 coding sequence is TGTGCCAGCAGTTGGGGGGGCCAAGAGACCCAGTACTTC. Amino acid sequence: CASSWGGQETQYF.

The chain employs TRBV11-3 and TRBJ2-3; D is undetermined. Germline V CDR1 and CDR2: SGHNT, YENEEA. With 0 bases removed from V and 2 bases from J, the gap between germline ends came to 6 bases. The CDR3 contains 14 residues. The CDR3 region has the DNA TGTGCCAGCAGCTTAGATTCAATCACAGATACGCAGTATTTT. Protein sequence: CASSLDSITDTQYF.

The rearrangement links TRBV7-9 to TRBJ2-7; perhaps TRBD1 as D (6 bases). V lost 5 bases, J lost 3 bases, and 14 bases lay in between. The germline V gene encodes CDR1 SEHNR and CDR2 FQNEAQ (reference sequence). The CDR3 contains 14 residues. The CDR3 loop reads CASSTLTGIYEQYF. The DNA of the CDR3 is TGTGCCAGCAGCACGTTGACAGGAATCTACGAGCAGTACTTC.

This chain links TRBV5-6 with TRBJ2-1, with 7 nucleotides matching TRBD1. The CDR3 sequence is 15 residues long. CDR1 is SGHDT and CDR2 is YYEEEE in the germline V gene. V shed 4 bases and J 0 bases; nucleotides not matched to a gene: 4. The CDR3 DNA is TGTGCCAGCAGCCTGGACAGGCGCTCCTACAATGAGCAGTTCTTC. It yields the protein CASSLDRRSYNEQFF.

This clone came up once. The rearrangement links TRBV9 to TRBJ2-6, with TRBD1 matching 8 bases. The CDR3 sequence is 17 residues long. Losses at the gene ends were 4 bases for V and 0 bases for J; bases not matched to a gene: 6. Germline CDR1 is SGDLS and CDR2 is YYNGEE. The CDR3 sequence is CASSSGQGRSGANVLTF. As DNA, the CDR3 is TGTGCCAGCAGCTCCGGACAGGGCCGCTCTGGGGCCAACGTCCTGACTTTC.

The V call is TRBV7-2, the J call TRBJ1-5; maybe TRBD1 (5 bases). V lost 5 bases and J 0 bases, leaving 14 bases between the germline ends. The germline gives CDR1 SGHTA, CDR2 FQGNSA. The CDR3 is made up of 16 amino acids. The chain's CDR3 is CASSPTGGTSNQPQHF. The CDR3 region has the DNA TGTGCCAGCAGCCCCACAGGAGGGACTAGCAATCAGCCCCAGCATTTT.

This rearrangement joins TRBV12-5 to TRBJ2-2; 7 nucleotides line up with TRBD2. The CDR3 consists of 16 residues. Unmatched junction bases numbered 8, after V lost 3 bases and J lost 4 bases. The germline V gene has CDR1 LGHNT and CDR2 FRNRAP. The CDR3 protein is CASGLYTGGSTGELFF. In nucleotides, the CDR3 is TGTGCTAGTGGTTTATATACGGGGGGAAGCACCGGGGAGCTGTTTTTT.

The J gene is TRBJ2-5, the V gene TRBV29-1; 7 nucleotides agree with TRBD2. The CDR3 sequence is 14 residues long. Germline V lookup: CDR1 SQVTM, CDR2 ANQGSEA. Trimming took 4 bases from V and 2 from J; bases not matched to a gene: 7. The CDR3 reads CSVGAWEGQETQYF. For the CDR3, the DNA is TGCAGCGTTGGGGCCTGGGAGGGGCAAGAGACCCAGTACTTC.

This chain uses TRBV10-2 with TRBJ2-5; a possible D gene is TRBD2 (6 bases). The CDR3 has 14 residues. Germline V gene data show CDR1 as WSHSY and CDR2 as SAAADI. V was shortened by 7 bases and J by 5 bases, with 17 bases between the two germline ends. CDR3 residues: CASTPGTAGETQYF. Written as DNA, the CDR3 is TGCGCCAGCACCCCTGGGACTGCGGGCGAGACCCAGTACTTC.

The chain joins TRBV18 to TRBJ2-3; perhaps TRBD1 as D (5 bases). V was trimmed by 4 bases and J by 6 bases, leaving 8 bases between them. CDR3 length: 12 residues. Per the germline V gene, CDR1 is KGHSH and CDR2 is LQKENI. The CDR3, as DNA: TGTGCCAGCTCACTGCAGGGTGATACGCAGTATTTT. Its translation is CASSLQGDTQYF. Full variable domain (missing parts from reference TRBV18 and TRBJ2-3): NAGVMQNPRHLVRRRGQEARLRCSPMKGHSHVYWYRQLPEEGLKFMVYLQKENIIDESGMPKERFSAEFPKEGPSILRIQQVVRGDSAAYFCASSLQGDTQYFGPGTRLTVL.